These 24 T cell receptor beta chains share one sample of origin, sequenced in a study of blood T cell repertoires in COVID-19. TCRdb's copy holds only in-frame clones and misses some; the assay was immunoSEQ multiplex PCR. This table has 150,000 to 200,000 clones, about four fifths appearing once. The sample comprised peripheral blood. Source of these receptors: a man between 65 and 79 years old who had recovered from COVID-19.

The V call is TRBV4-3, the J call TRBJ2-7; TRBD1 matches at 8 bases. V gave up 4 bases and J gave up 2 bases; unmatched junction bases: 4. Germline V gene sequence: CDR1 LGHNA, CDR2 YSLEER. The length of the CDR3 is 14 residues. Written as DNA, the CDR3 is TGCGCCAGCAGCCTGTTCAGGGGGCCCTACGAGCAGTACTTC. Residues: CASSLFRGPYEQYF.

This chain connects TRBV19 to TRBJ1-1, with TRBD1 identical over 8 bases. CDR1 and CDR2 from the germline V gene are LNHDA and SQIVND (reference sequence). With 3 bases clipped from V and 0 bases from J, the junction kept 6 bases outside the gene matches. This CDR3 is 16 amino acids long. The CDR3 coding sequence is TGTGCCAGTAGTATCTACGGACAGGGAATGAACACTGAAGCTTTCTTT. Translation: CASSIYGQGMNTEAFF.

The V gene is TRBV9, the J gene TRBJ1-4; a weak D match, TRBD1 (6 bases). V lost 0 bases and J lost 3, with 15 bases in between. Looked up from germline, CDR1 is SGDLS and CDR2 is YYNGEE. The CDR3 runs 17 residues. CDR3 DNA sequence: TGTGCCAGCAGCGTAGCTCCGTCCGGACAGTCTAATGAAAAACTGTTTTTT. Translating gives CASSVAPSGQSNEKLFF. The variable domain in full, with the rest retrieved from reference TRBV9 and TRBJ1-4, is DSGVTQTPKHLITATGQRVTLRCSPRSGDLSVYWYQQSLDQGLQFLIQYYNGEERAKGNILERFSAQQFPDLHSELNLSSLELGDSALYFCASSVAPSGQSNEKLFFGSGTQLSVL.

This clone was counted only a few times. The DNA for the CDR3 is TGCAGCGTTGATACTAGCGGCACAGATACGCAGTATTTT. Its protein is CSVDTSGTDTQYF. This rearrangement joins TRBV29-1 to TRBJ2-3; 7 nucleotides align to TRBD2. Per germline, CDR1 SQVTM and CDR2 ANQGSEA. The CDR3 runs to 13 residues. The trim removed 3 bases at V and 1 base at J, leaving 1 base unmatched.

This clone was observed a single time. CDR3 in DNA: TGTGCCAGCAGCTTGAGGGACTGGGTCGAATCCGGGGAGCTGTTTTTT. It translates to CASSLRDWVESGELFF. J is TRBJ2-2 and V is TRBV5-5, with D possibly TRBD2 on 6 matching bases. V was cut by 1 base and J by 6 bases, with 16 bases left in between. The CDR3 loop spans 16 amino acids. In germline, CDR1 is SGHKS, CDR2 YYEKEE (reference sequence).

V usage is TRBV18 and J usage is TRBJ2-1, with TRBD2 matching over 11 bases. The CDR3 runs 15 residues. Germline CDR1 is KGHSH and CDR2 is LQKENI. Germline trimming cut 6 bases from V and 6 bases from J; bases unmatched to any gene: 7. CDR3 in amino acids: CASSPGTSGSNEQFF. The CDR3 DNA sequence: TGTGCCAGCTCGCCCGGGACTAGCGGTTCCAATGAGCAGTTCTTC.

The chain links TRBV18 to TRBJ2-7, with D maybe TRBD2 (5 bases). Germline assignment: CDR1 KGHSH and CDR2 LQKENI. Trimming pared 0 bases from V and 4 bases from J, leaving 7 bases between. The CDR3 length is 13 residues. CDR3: CASSPPDSYEQYF. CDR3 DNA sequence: TGTGCCAGCTCACCACCGGACTCGTACGAGCAGTACTTC.

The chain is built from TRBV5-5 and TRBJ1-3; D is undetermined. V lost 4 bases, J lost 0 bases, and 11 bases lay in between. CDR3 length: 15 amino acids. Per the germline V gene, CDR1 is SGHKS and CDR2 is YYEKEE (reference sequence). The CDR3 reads CASSPGILSGNTIYF. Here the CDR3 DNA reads TGTGCCAGCAGCCCCGGGATCCTCTCTGGAAACACCATATATTTT.

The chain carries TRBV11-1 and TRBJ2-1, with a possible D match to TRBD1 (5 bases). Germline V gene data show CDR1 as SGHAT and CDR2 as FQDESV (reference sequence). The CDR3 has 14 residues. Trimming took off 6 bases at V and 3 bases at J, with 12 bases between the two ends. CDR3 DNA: TGTGCCAGCAGTCGAGATGACAGCTACAATGAGCAGTTCTTC. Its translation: CASSRDDSYNEQFF.

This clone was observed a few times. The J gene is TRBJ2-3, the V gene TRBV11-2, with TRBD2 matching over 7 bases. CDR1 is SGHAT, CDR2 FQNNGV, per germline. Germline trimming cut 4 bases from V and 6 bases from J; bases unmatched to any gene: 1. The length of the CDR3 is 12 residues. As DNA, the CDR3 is TGTGCCAGCAGCTCACTAGCGGATACGCAGTATTTT. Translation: CASSSLADTQYF.

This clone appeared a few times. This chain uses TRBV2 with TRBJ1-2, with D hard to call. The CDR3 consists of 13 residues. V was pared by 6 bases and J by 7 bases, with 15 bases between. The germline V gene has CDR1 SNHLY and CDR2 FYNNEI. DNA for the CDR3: TGTGCCAGCAGCGCGGAGAGAGGCCCTGGCTACACCTTC. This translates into CASSAERGPGYTF.

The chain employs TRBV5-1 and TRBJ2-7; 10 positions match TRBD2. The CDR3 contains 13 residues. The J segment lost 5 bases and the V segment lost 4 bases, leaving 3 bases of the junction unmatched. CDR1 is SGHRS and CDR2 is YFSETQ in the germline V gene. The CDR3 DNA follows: TGCGCCAGCAGCCTAGCGGGAGTCAACGAGCAGTACTTC. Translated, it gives CASSLAGVNEQYF. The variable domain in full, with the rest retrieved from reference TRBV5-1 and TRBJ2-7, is KAGVTQTPRYLIKTRGQQVTLSCSPISGHRSVSWYQQTPGQGLQFLFEYFSETQRNKGNFPGRFSGRQFSNSRSEMNVSTLELGDSALYLCASSLAGVNEQYFGPGTRLTVT.

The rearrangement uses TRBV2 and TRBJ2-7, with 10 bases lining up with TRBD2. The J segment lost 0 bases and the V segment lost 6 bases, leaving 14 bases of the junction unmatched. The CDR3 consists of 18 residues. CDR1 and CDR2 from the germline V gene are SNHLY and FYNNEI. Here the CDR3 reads CASRDGWTSGSSSYEQYF. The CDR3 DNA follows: TGTGCCAGCAGGGACGGATGGACTAGCGGTAGCAGCTCCTACGAGCAGTACTTC.

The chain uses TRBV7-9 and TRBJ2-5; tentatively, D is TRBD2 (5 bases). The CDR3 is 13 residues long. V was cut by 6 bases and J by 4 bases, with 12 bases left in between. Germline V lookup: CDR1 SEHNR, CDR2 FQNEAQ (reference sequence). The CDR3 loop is CASRRSGSETQYF. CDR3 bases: TGTGCCAGCAGACGATCGGGGTCAGAGACCCAGTACTTC.

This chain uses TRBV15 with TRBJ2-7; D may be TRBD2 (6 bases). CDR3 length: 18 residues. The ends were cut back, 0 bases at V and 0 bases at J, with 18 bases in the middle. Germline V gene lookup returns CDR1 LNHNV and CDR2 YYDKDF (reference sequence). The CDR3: CATSRESLGGITSYEQYF. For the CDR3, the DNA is TGTGCCACCAGCAGAGAGTCTCTCGGCGGGATTACCTCCTACGAGCAGTACTTC. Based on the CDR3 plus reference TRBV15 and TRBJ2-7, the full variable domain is DAMVIQNPRYQVTQFGKPVTLSCSQTLNHNVMYWYQQKSSQAPKLLFHYYDKDFNNEADTPDNFQSRRPNTSFCFLDIRSPGLGDTAMYLCATSRESLGGITSYEQYFGPGTRLTVT.

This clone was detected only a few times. CDR3 loop: CASRSTTGGETQYF. The CDR3 coding sequence is TGTGCCAGCAGATCTACAACAGGGGGCGAGACCCAGTACTTC. The chain employs TRBV3-1 (or the pseudogene TRBV3-2) and TRBJ2-5; 9 positions agree with TRBD1. The V segment lost 6 bases and the J segment 5 bases; nucleotides outside the gene matches: 7. The V gene's germline CDR1 is LGHDT and CDR2 YNNKEL (reference sequence). The CDR3 is 14 residues long.

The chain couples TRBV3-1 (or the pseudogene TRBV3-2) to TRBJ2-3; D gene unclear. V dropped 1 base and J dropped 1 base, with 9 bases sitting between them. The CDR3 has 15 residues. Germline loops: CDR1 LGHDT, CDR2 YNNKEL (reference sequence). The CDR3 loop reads CASSQVTSGTDTQYF. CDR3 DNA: TGTGCCAGCAGCCAAGTGACTTCGGGCACAGATACGCAGTATTTT.

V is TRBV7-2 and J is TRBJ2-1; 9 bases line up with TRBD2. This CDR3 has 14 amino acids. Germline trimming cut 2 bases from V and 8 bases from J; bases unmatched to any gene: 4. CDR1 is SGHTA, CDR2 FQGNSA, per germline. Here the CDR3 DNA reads TGTGCCAGCAGCTTAATAGCGGGGGCCTATGAGCAGTTCTTC. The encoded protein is CASSLIAGAYEQFF.

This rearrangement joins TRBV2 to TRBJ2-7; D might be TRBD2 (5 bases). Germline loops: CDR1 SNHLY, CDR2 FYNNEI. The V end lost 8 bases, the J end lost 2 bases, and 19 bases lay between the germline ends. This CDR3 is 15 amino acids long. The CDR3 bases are TGTGCCAGCCGGTCGGGGAGAGAAAGAACCTACGAGCAGTACTTC. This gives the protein CASRSGRERTYEQYF.

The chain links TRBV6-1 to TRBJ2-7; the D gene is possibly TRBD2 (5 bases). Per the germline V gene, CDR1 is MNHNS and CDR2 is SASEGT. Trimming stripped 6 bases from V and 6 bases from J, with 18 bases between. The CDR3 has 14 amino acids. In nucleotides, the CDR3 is TGTGCCAGCAGCACACTAGACCTCTCGACCGAGCAGTACTTC. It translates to CASSTLDLSTEQYF.

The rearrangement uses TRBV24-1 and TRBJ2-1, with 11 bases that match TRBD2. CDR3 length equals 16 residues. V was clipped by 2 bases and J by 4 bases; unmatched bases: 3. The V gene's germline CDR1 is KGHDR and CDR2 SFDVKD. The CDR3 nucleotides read TGTGCCACCAGTGATTCGACTAGCGGGGATTACAATGAGCAGTTCTTC. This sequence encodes CATSDSTSGDYNEQFF.

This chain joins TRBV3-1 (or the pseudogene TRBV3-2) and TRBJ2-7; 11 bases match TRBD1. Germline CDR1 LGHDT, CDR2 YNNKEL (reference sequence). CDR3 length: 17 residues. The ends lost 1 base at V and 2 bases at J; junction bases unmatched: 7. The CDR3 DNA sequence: TGTGCCAGCAGCCAAGCCCCGGGACAGGGGGTGGCCTACGAGCAGTACTTC. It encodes CASSQAPGQGVAYEQYF.

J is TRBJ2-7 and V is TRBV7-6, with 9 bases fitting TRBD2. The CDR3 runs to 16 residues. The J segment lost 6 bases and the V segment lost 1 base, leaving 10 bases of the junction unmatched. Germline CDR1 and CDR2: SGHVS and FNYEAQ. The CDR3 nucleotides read TGTGCCAGCAGCTTAGGTCAAAGCGGGAGGTTAAGCGAGCAGTACTTC. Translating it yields CASSLGQSGRLSEQYF.

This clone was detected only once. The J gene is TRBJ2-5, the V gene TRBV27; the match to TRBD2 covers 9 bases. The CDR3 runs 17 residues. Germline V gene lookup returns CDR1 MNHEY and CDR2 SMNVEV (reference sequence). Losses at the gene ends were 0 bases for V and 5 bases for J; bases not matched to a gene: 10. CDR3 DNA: TGTGCCAGCAGTTTATCGATGTCTAGCGGGATGGGGGAGACCCAGTACTTC. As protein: CASSLSMSSGMGETQYF.